This entry concerns a single TCR beta chain. Its antigen is not known. This table comes from immunoSEQ multiplex PCR, and its TCRdb copy is limited to in-frame clones, with some not included. The repertoire holds tens of thousands of clones, with 90% to 95% as singletons. These data are taken from a study of graft-versus-host responses after intestinal transplantation. CDR3 size: 15 residues. With 3 bases removed from V and 2 bases from J, the gap between germline ends came to 14 bases. Germline loops: CDR1 LGHNA, CDR2 YSLEER. Study observations and caveats: Analysis identified GvH clones in recipient marrow, with some appearing first in ileum or blood.

V is TRBV4-3 and J is TRBJ2-7; the D is unclear. The sequenced sample was unstimulated CD8+ T cells sorted from spleen or lymph node cells, obtained before transplant. This TCR was sampled from a human donor who was the organ donor for an intestinal transplant. The CDR3 here is CASSQNKDGAYEQYF. Here the CDR3 DNA reads TGCGCCAGCAGCCAGAATAAGGACGGAGCCTACGAGCAGTACTTC.